The present T cell receptor (beta chain) was sequenced within a study of blood T cell repertoires in COVID-19. The wider study: From T cells, B-cell-depleted T cells, or PBMCs came the material, which was cDNA or gDNA.

Sequencing was performed with immunoSEQ multiplex PCR; in TCRdb, only in-frame clones are kept and a portion is missing. The repertoire has 75,000 or so clones, roughly 80% of them found once; the top ten carry about a third. This CDR3 contains 13 residues. Trimming removed 6 bases from V and 0 bases from J, with 11 bases in between. Germline V gene data show CDR1 as SQVTM and CDR2 as ANQGSEA. The TCR originated in a woman between 65 and 79 years old with acute or convalescent COVID-19. The chain couples TRBV29-1 to TRBJ1-1; TRBD1 is a possible D gene (5 bases). The sequencing input was peripheral blood. This CDR3 reads CSVAGTVNTEAFF. As DNA, the CDR3 is TGCAGCGTGGCGGGGACGGTGAACACTGAAGCTTTCTTT.